This note documents a single TCR beta chain sequence. The antigen remains unidentified. Clones were read by immunoSEQ multiplex PCR, and TCRdb kept only the in-frame ones, dropping some. Among roughly 120,000 clones listed, about 90% were seen once. These data are taken from a study of T cell responses to AZD1222 COVID-19 vaccine. The study, taken as a whole, reports: Spike-spanning, vaccine-associated CD4 TCRs were dominant at 160-218 and 743-854.

This CDR3 comprises 12 residues. CDR1 is MNHEY, CDR2 SVGAGI, per germline. V lost 7 bases and J lost 1, with 8 bases in between. The sample here was peripheral blood, taken on day 0 of AZD1222 vaccination. This receptor was obtained from an adult in good health. This chain uses TRBV6-5 with TRBJ2-7; TRBD1 is a possible D gene (6 bases). The CDR3 region has the DNA TGTGCCAGCAAGGACAGATCCTACGAGCAGTACTTC. It yields the protein CASKDRSYEQYF.